A selection of T cell receptor beta chains follows, all from one sample in a study of human T cells and chemical hapten exposure. TCRdb passed the RACE reads through MiXCR, listing each CDR3 protein once. The sample lists 100,000 to 120,000 distinct CDR3 sequences, 30% to 35% occurring once. Sequencing was performed on whole blood, taken in connection with sensitization to the hapten diphenylcyclopropenone (DPC). These receptors all stem from a man aged 40-50 years with alopecia areata. Some clones in this sample may be carry-over from other donors' samples. The CDR3 runs from the conserved cysteine through the conserved F or W. A D gene is named only where the DNA matches it firmly. A row's size may be missing; if present it is once, few, many or a size class.

j_call: TRBJ1-5; d_call: TRBD1; clone_size: few; cdr3_length: 15; v_call: TRBV3-1; cdr3_nt: TGTGCCAGCAGCCAGGGCAGGGGGCAGGGTCAGCCCCAGCATTTT; cdr3_aa: CASSQGRGQGQPQHF
j_call: TRBJ2-1; d_call: NA; clone_size: many; cdr3_length: 16; v_call: TRBV12-3/TRBV12-4; cdr3_nt: TGTGCCAGCAGTGGTATCGACAGGCTCTCCTACAATGAGCAGTTCTTC; cdr3_aa: CASSGIDRLSYNEQFF
j_call: TRBJ2-2; d_call: NA; clone_size: NA; cdr3_length: 15; v_call: TRBV7-2; cdr3_nt: TGTGCCAGCAGCTTAGTGCGGGGTATGACCGGGGAGCTGTTTTTT; cdr3_aa: CASSLVRGMTGELFF
j_call: TRBJ2-5; d_call: NA; clone_size: NA; cdr3_length: 13; v_call: TRBV12-3/TRBV12-4; cdr3_nt: TGTGCCAGCTCAGCGTGGCGGCAAGAGACCCAGTACTTC; cdr3_aa: CASSAWRQETQYF
j_call: TRBJ1-4; d_call: NA; clone_size: NA; cdr3_length: 14; v_call: TRBV7-6; cdr3_nt: TGTGCCAGCAGCACCGGACTCCCGGGTGAAAAACTGTTTTTT; cdr3_aa: CASSTGLPGEKLFF
j_call: TRBJ2-3; d_call: TRBD2; clone_size: few; cdr3_length: 16; v_call: TRBV7-8; cdr3_nt: TGTGCCAGCAGCCTAAAACTAGCGGGAGTGTCAGATACGCAGTATTTT; cdr3_aa: CASSLKLAGVSDTQYF
j_call: TRBJ2-3; d_call: NA; clone_size: NA; cdr3_length: 15; v_call: TRBV15; cdr3_nt: TGTGCCACCAGCATACCATCGGGGGGCACAGATACGCAGTATTTT; cdr3_aa: CATSIPSGGTDTQYF
j_call: TRBJ1-2; d_call: TRBD1; clone_size: NA; cdr3_length: 15; v_call: TRBV6-1; cdr3_nt: TGTGCTATACTAAACCAGGGGGGCGGCGTCTATGGCTACACCTTC; cdr3_aa: CAILNQGGGVYGYTF
j_call: TRBJ2-7; d_call: NA; clone_size: NA; cdr3_length: 14; v_call: TRBV20-1; cdr3_nt: TGCAGTGCTAGAGATTTCAGGGAAGGAAACGAGCAGTACTTC; cdr3_aa: CSARDFREGNEQYF
j_call: TRBJ2-2; d_call: NA; clone_size: many; cdr3_length: 11; v_call: TRBV24-1; cdr3_nt: TGTGCCACCATGGACACCGGGGAGCTGTTTTTT; cdr3_aa: CATMDTGELFF
j_call: TRBJ2-1; d_call: TRBD2; clone_size: NA; cdr3_length: 15; v_call: TRBV6-2/TRBV6-3; cdr3_nt: TGTGGTAGCAAGCCGGGCGGGAGCTCCTACAATGAGCAGTTCTTC; cdr3_aa: CGSKPGGSSYNEQFF
j_call: TRBJ2-3; d_call: NA; clone_size: NA; cdr3_length: 12; v_call: TRBV28; cdr3_nt: TGTGCCAGCAGCCCTGCCACAGATACGCAGTATTTT; cdr3_aa: CASSPATDTQYF
j_call: TRBJ2-3; d_call: NA; clone_size: NA; cdr3_length: 13; v_call: TRBV7-9; cdr3_nt: TGTGCCAGCAGCACATCCGGGACAGATACGCAGTATTTT; cdr3_aa: CASSTSGTDTQYF
j_call: TRBJ2-3; d_call: NA; clone_size: NA; cdr3_length: 17; v_call: TRBV7-3; cdr3_nt: TGTGCCAGCAGCCCTGTACCCAGCGGACCTAGCACAGATACGCAGTATTTT; cdr3_aa: CASSPVPSGPSTDTQYF
j_call: TRBJ2-5; d_call: NA; clone_size: NA; cdr3_length: 16; v_call: TRBV21-1; cdr3_nt: TGTGCCAGCAGCAAAGGAGGGTGTGGTGCAATGGAGACCCAGTACTTC; cdr3_aa: CASSKGGCGAMETQYF
j_call: TRBJ2-3; d_call: TRBD2; clone_size: NA; cdr3_length: 16; v_call: TRBV20-1; cdr3_nt: TGCAGTGCTAGAGATCCCAGCGGGAGTCGGACAGATACGCAGTATTTT; cdr3_aa: CSARDPSGSRTDTQYF
j_call: TRBJ2-3; d_call: NA; clone_size: NA; cdr3_length: 17; v_call: TRBV3-1; cdr3_nt: TGTGCCAGCAGCCCATATACCGGGATAACGGGGTCGAATACGCAGTATTTT; cdr3_aa: CASSPYTGITGSNTQYF